This T cell receptor (beta chain) was captured in a study of response to subunit inactivated influenza vaccine. Broader study findings: It was suggested by the authors that few new T cells are recruited by each seasonal influenza vaccination.

CDR3 length equals 13 residues. CDR1 is SGHVS, CDR2 FQNEAQ, per germline. Trimming took 0 bases from V and 6 from J, leaving 8 bases between them. Note on this clonotype: Its cognate antigen is unknown.

TCRdb re-called the RT-PCR reads with MiXCR, one entry per CDR3 protein. This sample carries approximately 530,000 distinct CDR3 sequences, around 13% of them seen once, and the ten largest clones take 13%. The sequenced sample was PBMCs from blood, obtained more than 35 days after vaccination. The rearrangement links TRBV7-8 to TRBJ1-2; D possibly corresponds to TRBD1 (5 bases). This TCR was sampled from a man in his forties or fifties who received an inactivated influenza vaccine. This CDR3 is CASSLAPGDGYTF. The DNA of the CDR3 is TGTGCCAGCAGCTTAGCGCCGGGGGATGGCTACACCTTC.